A selection of T cell receptor beta chains follows, all from one sample in a study of cytomegalovirus exposure and HLA in healthy donors. Clones were read by immunoSEQ multiplex PCR, and TCRdb kept only the in-frame ones, dropping some. The repertoire consists of fewer than 150,000 clones, with 65% to 85% occurring once and the leading ten covering approximately 0.22%. The sample consisted of PBMCs. These TCRs come from a man aged 50 to 59 in good health and CMV-seronegative. The CDR3 runs from the conserved cysteine through the conserved F or W. D genes are given only for firm matches.

>TRBJ2-7|TRBV27|.
TGTGCCAGCTCCTATTTACCCCCGGGCGAGCAGTACTTC
CASSYLPPGEQYF
>TRBJ2-3|TRBV2|.
TGTGCCAGCAGTGCCGGGAGATCCGGTGGTACGCAGTATTTT
CASSAGRSGGTQYF
>TRBJ2-3|TRBV29-1|.
TGCAGCGGGGATGGGGGGGCCACAGATACGCAGTATTTT
CSGDGGATDTQYF
>TRBJ1-1|TRBV25-1|TRBD1
TGTGCCAGCCAGGGGGACAGGGGGCTTCCTGAAGCTTTCTTT
CASQGDRGLPEAFF
>TRBJ2-2|TRBV7-3|TRBD2
TGTGCCAGCAGCCCCAGGGAGACTAGCGGTACCACCGGGGAGCTGTTTTTT
CASSPRETSGTTGELFF
>TRBJ2-1|TRBV4-2|TRBD2
TGTGCCAGCAGCCAAGATCGGGGTAGCGGGAATGAGCAGTTCTTC
CASSQDRGSGNEQFF
>TRBJ1-6|TRBV6-1|.
TGTGCCAGCAGTGAATTCGGGGATCGCTCCTATAATTCACCCCTCCACTTT
CASSEFGDRSYNSPLHF
>TRBJ1-1|TRBV4-3|TRBD1
TGCGCCAGCAGCCCAGGGACAGGGCTCATGAACACTGAAGCTTTCTTT
CASSPGTGLMNTEAFF
>TRBJ2-1|TRBV7-6|TRBD1
TGTGCCAGCAGCTCTAGACAGGGAAACGAGCAGTTCTTC
CASSSRQGNEQFF
>TRBJ1-3|TRBV7-3|.
TGTGCCAGCAGCTCCAACTCTGGAAACACCATATATTTT
CASSSNSGNTIYF
>TRBJ2-1|TRBV27|.
TGTGCCAGCAGTCCTGGGGCCAGCTCCTACAATGAGCAGTTCTTC
CASSPGASSYNEQFF
>TRBJ1-2|TRBV7-9|TRBD1
TGTGCCAGCAGCCCTCGGACAGGGATCTATGGCTACACCTTC
CASSPRTGIYGYTF
>TRBJ2-7|TRBV7-3|.
TGTGCCAGCAGCCCCGGGGTAGCGGCCACCTACGAGCAGTACTTC
CASSPGVAATYEQYF
>TRBJ2-7|TRBV10-3|TRBD2
TGTGCCATCAGTGATATTAGCGGGAGGGCCGGCGAGCAGTACTTC
CAISDISGRAGEQYF
>TRBJ1-5|TRBV7-2|TRBD1
TGTGCCAGCAGCCCGGGACAGGGGTATCAGCCCCAGCATTTT
CASSPGQGYQPQHF
>TRBJ1-2|TRBV6-6|.
TGTGCCAGCAGTAACCCGAGGGGGGGAGGTGGCTACACCTTC
CASSNPRGGGGYTF